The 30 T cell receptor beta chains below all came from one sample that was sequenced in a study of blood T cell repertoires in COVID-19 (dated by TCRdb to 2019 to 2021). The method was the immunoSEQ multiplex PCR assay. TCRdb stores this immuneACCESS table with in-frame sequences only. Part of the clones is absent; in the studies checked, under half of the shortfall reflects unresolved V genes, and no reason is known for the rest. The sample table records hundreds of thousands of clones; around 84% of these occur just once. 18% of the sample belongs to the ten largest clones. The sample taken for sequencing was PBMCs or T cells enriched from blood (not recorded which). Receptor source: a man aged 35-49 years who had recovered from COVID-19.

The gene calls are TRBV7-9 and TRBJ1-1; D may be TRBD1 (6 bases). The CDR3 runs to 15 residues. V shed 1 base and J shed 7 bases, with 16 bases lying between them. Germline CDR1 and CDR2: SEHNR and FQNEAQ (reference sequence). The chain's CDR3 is CASSLEMVGTFEAFF. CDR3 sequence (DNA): TGTGCCAGCAGCTTAGAAATGGTTGGGACATTTGAAGCTTTCTTT.

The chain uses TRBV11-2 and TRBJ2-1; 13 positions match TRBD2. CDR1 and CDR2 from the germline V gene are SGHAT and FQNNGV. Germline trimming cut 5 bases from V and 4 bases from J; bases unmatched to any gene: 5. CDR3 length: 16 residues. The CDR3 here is CASSHTSGRDYNEQFF. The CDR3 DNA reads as TGTGCCAGCAGCCACACTAGCGGGAGGGATTACAATGAGCAGTTCTTC.

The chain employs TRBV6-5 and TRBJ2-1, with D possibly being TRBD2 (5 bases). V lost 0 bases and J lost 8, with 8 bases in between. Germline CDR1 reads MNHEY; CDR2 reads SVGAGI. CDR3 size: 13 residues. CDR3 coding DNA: TGTGCCAGCAGTTACTCGGGAGTTGATGAGCAGTTCTTC. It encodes CASSYSGVDEQFF.

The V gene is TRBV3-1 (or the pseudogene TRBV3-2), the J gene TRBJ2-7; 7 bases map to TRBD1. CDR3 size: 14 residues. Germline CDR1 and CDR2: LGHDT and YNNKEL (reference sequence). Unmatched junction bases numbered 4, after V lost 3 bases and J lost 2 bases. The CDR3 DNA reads TGTGCCAGCAGCCATTACGGGACAGCCTACGAGCAGTACTTC. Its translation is CASSHYGTAYEQYF.

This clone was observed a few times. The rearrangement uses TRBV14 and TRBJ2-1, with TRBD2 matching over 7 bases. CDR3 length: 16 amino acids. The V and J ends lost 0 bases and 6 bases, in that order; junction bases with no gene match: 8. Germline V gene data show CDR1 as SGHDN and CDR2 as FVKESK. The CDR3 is CASSQDPSLAGNEQFF. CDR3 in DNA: TGTGCCAGCAGCCAAGACCCATCCTTAGCGGGCAATGAGCAGTTCTTC.

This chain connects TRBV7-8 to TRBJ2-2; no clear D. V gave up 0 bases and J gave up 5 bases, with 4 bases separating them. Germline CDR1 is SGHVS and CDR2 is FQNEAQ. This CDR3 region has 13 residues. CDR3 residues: CASSLAGTGELFF. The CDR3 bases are TGTGCCAGCAGCTTAGCCGGGACCGGGGAGCTGTTTTTT.

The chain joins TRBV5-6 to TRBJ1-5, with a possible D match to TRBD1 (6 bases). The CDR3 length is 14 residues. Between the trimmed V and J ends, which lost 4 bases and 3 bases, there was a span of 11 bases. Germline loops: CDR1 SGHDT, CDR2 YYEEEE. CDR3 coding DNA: TGTGCCAGCAGCCAACAGGGTATCAATCAGCCCCAGCATTTT. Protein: CASSQQGINQPQHF.

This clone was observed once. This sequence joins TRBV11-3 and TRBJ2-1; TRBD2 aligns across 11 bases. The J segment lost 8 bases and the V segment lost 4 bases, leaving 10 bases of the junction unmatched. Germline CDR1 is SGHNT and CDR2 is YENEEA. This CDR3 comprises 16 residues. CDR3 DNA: TGTGCCAGCAGCTCGAGTCTAGCGGGAGGCGTAGATGAGCAGTTCTTC. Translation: CASSSSLAGGVDEQFF. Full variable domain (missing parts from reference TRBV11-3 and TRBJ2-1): EAGVVQSPRYKIIEKKQPVAFWCNPISGHNTLYWYLQNLGQGPELLIRYENEEAVDDSQLPKDRFSAERLKGVDSTLKIQPAELGDSAVYLCASSSSLAGGVDEQFFGPGTRLTVL.

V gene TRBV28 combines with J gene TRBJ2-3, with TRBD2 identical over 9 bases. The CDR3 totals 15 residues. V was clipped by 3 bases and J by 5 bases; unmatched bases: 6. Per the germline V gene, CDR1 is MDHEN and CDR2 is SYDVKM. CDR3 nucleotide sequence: TGTGCCAGCAGTTTCGGCGGGAGGGCGGGAGATACGCAGTATTTT. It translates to CASSFGGRAGDTQYF.

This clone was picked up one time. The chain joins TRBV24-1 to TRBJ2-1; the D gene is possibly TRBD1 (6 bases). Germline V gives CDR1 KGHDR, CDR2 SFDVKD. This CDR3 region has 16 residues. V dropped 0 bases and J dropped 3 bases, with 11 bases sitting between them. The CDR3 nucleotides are TGTGCCACCAGTGATTTGAAAGGACAGCACTACAATGAGCAGTTCTTC. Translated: CATSDLKGQHYNEQFF.

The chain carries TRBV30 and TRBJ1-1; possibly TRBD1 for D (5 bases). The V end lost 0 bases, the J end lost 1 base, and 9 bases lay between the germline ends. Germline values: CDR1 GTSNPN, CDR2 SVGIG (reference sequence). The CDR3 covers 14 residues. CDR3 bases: TGTGCCTGGAGTGTATCTAGGGGGAACACTGAAGCTTTCTTT. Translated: CAWSVSRGNTEAFF.

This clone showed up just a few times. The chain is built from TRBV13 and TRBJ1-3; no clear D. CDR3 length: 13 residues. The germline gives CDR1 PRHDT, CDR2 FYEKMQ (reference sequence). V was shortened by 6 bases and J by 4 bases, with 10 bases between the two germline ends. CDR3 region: CASRRAEGNTIYF. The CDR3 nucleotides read TGTGCCAGCAGGAGGGCGGAGGGAAACACCATATATTTT.

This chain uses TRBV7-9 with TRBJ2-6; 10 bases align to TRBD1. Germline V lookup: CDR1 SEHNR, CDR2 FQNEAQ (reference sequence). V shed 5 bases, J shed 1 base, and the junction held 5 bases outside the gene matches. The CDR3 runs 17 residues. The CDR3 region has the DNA TGTGCCAGCAGCCAGGGACAGGGGAGGTCTGGGGCCAACGTCCTGACTTTC. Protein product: CASSQGQGRSGANVLTF.

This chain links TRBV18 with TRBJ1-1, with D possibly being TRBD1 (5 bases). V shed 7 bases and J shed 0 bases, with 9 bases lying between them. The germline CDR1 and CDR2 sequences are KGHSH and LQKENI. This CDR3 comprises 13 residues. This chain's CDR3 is CASFSGMNTEAFF. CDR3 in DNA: TGTGCCAGCTTTTCAGGGATGAACACTGAAGCTTTCTTT.

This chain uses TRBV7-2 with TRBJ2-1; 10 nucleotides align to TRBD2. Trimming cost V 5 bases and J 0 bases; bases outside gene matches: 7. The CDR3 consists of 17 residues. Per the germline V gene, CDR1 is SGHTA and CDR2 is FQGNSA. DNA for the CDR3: TGTGCCAGCAGCAAGAGCGGGAGGGGGAGCTCCTACAATGAGCAGTTCTTC. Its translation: CASSKSGRGSSYNEQFF.

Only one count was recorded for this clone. The CDR3 sequence is CASSEFSRNQPQHF. CDR3 coding DNA: TGTGCCAGCAGTGAGTTTTCGCGGAATCAGCCCCAGCATTTT. The chain carries TRBV25-1 and TRBJ1-5; D is ambiguous. Germline CDR1 is MGHDK and CDR2 is SYGVNS. The CDR3 totals 14 residues. Trimming took off 3 bases at V and 4 bases at J, with 10 bases between the two ends. The full variable domain, completed using reference TRBV25-1 and TRBJ1-5, is EADIYQTPRYLVIGTGKKITLECSQTMGHDKMYWYQQDPGMELHLIHYSYGVNSTEKGDLSSESTVSRIRTEHFPLTLESARPSHTSQYLCASSEFSRNQPQHFGDGTRLSIL.

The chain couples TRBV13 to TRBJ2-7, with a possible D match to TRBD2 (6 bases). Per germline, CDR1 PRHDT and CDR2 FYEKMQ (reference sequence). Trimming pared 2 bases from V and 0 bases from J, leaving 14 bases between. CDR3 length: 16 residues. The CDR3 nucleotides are TGTGCCAGCAGCTTAAGTTATGGGAGGAGCTCCTACGAGCAGTACTTC. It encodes CASSLSYGRSSYEQYF.

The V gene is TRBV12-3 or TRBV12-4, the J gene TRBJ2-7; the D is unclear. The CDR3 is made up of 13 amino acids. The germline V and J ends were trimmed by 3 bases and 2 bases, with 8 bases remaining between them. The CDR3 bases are TGTGCCAGCAGTTTCCAGGTTGCCTACGAGCAGTACTTC. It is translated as CASSFQVAYEQYF.

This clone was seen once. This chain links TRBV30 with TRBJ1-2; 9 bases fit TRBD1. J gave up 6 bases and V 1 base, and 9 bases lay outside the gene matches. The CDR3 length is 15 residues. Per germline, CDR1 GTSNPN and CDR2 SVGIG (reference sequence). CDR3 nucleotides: TGTGCCTGGAGTGCTGGGACAGGGAGGTCCGATGGCTACACCTTC. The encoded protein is CAWSAGTGRSDGYTF. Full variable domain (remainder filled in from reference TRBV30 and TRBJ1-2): SQTIHQWPATLVQPVGSPLSLECTVEGTSNPNLYWYRQAAGRGLQLLFYSVGIGQISSEVPQNLSASRPQDRQFILSSKKLLLSDSGFYLCAWSAGTGRSDGYTFGSGTRLTVV.

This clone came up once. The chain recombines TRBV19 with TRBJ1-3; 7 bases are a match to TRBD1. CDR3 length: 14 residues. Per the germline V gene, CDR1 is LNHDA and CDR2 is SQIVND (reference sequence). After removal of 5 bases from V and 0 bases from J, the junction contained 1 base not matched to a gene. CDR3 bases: TGTGCCAGTAGTTGGACAGGCTCTGGAAACACCATATATTTT. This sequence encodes CASSWTGSGNTIYF. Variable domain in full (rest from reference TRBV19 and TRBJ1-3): DGGITQSPKYLFRKEGQNVTLSCEQNLNHDAMYWYRQDPGQGLRLIYYSQIVNDFQKGDIAEGYSVSREKKESFPLTVTSAQKNPTAFYLCASSWTGSGNTIYFGEGSWLTVV.

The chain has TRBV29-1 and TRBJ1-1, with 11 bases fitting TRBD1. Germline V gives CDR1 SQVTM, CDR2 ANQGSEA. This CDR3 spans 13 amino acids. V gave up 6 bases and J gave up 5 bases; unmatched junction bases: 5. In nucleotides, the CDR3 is TGCAGCGTCGGACAGGGGGCCGGGACTGAAGCTTTCTTT. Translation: CSVGQGAGTEAFF.

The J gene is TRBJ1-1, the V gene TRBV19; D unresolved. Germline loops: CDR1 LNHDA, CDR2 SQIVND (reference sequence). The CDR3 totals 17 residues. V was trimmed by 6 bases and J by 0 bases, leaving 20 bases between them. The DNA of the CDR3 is TGTGCCAGTAGCCTGGGGTTGAGGGCCCCCTTGAACACTGAAGCTTTCTTT. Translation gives CASSLGLRAPLNTEAFF.

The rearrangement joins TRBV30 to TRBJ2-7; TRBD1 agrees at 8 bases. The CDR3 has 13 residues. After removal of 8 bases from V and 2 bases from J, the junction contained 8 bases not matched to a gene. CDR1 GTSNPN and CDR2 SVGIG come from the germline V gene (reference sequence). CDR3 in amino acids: CARSPTGAYEQYF. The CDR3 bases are TGTGCCAGAAGCCCGACAGGGGCCTACGAGCAGTACTTC.

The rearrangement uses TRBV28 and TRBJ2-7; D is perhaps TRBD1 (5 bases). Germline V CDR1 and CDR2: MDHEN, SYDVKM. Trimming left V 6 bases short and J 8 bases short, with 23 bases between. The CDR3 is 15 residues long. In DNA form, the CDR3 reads TGTGCCAGCAGCTCGGTTGGACAAGCCACAAATCAGCAGTACTTC. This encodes CASSSVGQATNQQYF. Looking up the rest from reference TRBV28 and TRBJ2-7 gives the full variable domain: DVKVTQSSRYLVKRTGEKVFLECVQDMDHENMFWYRQDPGLGLRLIYFSYDVKMKEKGDIPEGYSVSREKKERFSLILESASTNQTSMYLCASSSVGQATNQQYFGPGTRLTVT.

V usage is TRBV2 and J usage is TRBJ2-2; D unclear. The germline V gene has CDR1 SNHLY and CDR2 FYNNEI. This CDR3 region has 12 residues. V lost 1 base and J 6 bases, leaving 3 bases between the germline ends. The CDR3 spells CASSEGAGELFF. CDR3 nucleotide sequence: TGTGCCAGCAGTGAAGGAGCCGGGGAGCTGTTTTTT.

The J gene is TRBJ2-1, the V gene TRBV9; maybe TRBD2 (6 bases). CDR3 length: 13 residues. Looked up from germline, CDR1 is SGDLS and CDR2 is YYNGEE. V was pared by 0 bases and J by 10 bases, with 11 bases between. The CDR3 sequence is CASSVALAQEQFF. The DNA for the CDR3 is TGTGCCAGCAGCGTAGCACTAGCACAGGAGCAGTTCTTC.

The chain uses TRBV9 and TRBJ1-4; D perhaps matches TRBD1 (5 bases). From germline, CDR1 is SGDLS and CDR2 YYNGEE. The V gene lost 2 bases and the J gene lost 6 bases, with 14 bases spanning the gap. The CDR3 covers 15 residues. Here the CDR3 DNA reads TGTGCCAGCAGCGTCTCAGGGAATATAGATGAAAAACTGTTTTTT. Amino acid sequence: CASSVSGNIDEKLFF.

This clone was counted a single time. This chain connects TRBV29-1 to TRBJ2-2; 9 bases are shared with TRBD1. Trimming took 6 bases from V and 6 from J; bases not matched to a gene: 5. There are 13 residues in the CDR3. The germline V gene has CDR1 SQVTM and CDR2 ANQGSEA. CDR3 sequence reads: CSVGTGIAGELFF. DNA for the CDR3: TGCAGCGTAGGGACAGGGATAGCCGGGGAGCTGTTTTTT.

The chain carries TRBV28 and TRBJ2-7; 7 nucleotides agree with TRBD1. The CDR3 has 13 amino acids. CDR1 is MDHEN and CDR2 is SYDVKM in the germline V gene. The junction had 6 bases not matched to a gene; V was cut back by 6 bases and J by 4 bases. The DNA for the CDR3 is TGTGCCAGCAGCTTGGGACAGATTTACGAGCAGTACTTC. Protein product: CASSLGQIYEQYF.

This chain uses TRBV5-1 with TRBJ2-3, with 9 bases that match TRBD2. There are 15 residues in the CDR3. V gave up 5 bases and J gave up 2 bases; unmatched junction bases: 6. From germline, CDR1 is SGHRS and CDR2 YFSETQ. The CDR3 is CASSLSGRYTDTQYF. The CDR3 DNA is TGCGCCAGCAGTTTAAGCGGGAGGTACACAGATACGCAGTATTTT. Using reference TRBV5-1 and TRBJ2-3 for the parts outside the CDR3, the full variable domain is KAGVTQTPRYLIKTRGQQVTLSCSPISGHRSVSWYQQTPGQGLQFLFEYFSETQRNKGNFPGRFSGRQFSNSRSEMNVSTLELGDSALYLCASSLSGRYTDTQYFGPGTRLTVL.